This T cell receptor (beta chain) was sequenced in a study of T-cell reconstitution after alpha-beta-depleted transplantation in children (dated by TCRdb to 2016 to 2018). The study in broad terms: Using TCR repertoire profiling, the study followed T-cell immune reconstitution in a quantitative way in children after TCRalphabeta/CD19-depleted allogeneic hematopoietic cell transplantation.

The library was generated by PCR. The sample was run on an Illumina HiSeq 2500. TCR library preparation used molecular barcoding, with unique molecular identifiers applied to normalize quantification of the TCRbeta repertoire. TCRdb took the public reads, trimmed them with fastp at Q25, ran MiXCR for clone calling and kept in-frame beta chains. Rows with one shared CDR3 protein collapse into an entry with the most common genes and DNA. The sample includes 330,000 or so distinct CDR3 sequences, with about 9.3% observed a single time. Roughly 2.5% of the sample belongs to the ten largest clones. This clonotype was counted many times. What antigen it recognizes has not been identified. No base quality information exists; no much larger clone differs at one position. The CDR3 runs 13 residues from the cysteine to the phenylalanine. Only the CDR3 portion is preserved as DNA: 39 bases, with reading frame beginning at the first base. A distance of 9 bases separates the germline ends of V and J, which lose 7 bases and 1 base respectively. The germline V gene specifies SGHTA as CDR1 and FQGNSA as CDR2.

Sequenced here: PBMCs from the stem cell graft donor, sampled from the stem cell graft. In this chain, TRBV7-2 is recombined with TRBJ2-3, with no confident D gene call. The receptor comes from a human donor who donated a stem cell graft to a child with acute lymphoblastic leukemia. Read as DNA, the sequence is TGTGCCAGCACCCCCCGACGCACAGATACGCAGTATTTT. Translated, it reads CASTPRRTDTQYF.